The rows below give T cell receptor beta chains drawn from one sample of a study of technical replicates of blood from a few donors. The table came from immunoSEQ multiplex PCR; TCRdb's copy has only in-frame clones and leaves some out. The data show roughly 80,000 clones, approximately 90% seen once. Source material: T cells isolated from PBMCs. The receptors derive from a human donor in good health. Each CDR3 is given with its conserved first and last residue. The D gene is left open where the match is weak. Clone size, where shown, is once, few, many, or a class for clones that have expanded.

length	D	V	size	J	DNA	CDR3
15	TRBD2	TRBV10-3	.	TRBJ2-3	TGTGCCATCAGTCGGACTAGCGGAAACACAGATACGCAGTATTTT	CAISRTSGNTDTQYF
14	.	TRBV5-8	.	TRBJ1-4	TGTGCCAGCAGCTTGTGGGGCAGGAATGAAAAACTGTTTTTT	CASSLWGRNEKLFF
14	.	TRBV4-1	once	TRBJ2-3	TGCGCCAGCAGCCAAGCGGGAGGCACAGATACGCAGTATTTT	CASSQAGGTDTQYF
11	.	TRBV30	.	TRBJ2-1	TGTGCCTGGAGTGGGACACATGAGCAGTTCTTC	CAWSGTHEQFF
14	TRBD2	TRBV6-4	once	TRBJ2-1	TGTGCCAGCAGCAGCGGGAGCTCCTACAATGAGCAGTTCTTC	CASSSGSSYNEQFF
15	TRBD1	TRBV6-5	.	TRBJ2-7	TGTGCCAGCAGTTACTCGAAGGGACAGGGATACGAGCAGTACTTC	CASSYSKGQGYEQYF
13	TRBD2	TRBV27	.	TRBJ2-2	TGTGCCAGCAGTTTCCGGGGGGCCGGGGAGCTGTTTTTT	CASSFRGAGELFF
13	.	TRBV4-3	.	TRBJ2-7	TGCGCCAGCAGCCAAGAACTAGCTTACGAGCAGTACTTC	CASSQELAYEQYF
16	.	TRBV28	.	TRBJ1-1	TGTGCCAGCAGTTTATGGGCAGGGCTAACGAACACTGAAGCTTTCTTT	CASSLWAGLTNTEAFF
15	.	TRBV11-3	.	TRBJ1-5	TGTGCCAGCAGCTTGGGGACATCTAGCAATCAGCCCCAGCATTTT	CASSLGTSSNQPQHF
14	.	TRBV4-3	.	TRBJ2-5	TGCGCCAGCAGCCAAGGGCGTCAGGGAAAGACCCAGTACTTC	CASSQGRQGKTQYF
19	TRBD1	TRBV4-2	.	TRBJ1-5	TGTGCCAGCAGCCAAGGGGATATCGCAGGGGGCGGAGGCAATCAGCCCCAGCATTTT	CASSQGDIAGGGGNQPQHF
14	.	TRBV10-2	.	TRBJ1-1	TGCGCCAGCAGTGAAATGGCCGTTAACACTGAAGCTTTCTTT	CASSEMAVNTEAFF
13	.	TRBV2	few	TRBJ2-7	TGTGCCAGCAGTGTGACAGCCTCCTACGAGCAGTACTTC	CASSVTASYEQYF
14	TRBD1	TRBV18	.	TRBJ2-7	TGTGCCAGCTCACCAACAGGGGTGGCATACGAGCAGTACTTC	CASSPTGVAYEQYF
19	.	TRBV12-5	.	TRBJ2-6	TGTGCTAGTGGTTTGGTACGAGGAGCGCCCAACTCTGGGGCCAACGTCCTGACTTTC	CASGLVRGAPNSGANVLTF
16	TRBD2	TRBV6-6	.	TRBJ2-1	TGTGCCAGCAGTTACCCTAGCGGGAGGGCTATGGATGAGCAGTTCTTC	CASSYPSGRAMDEQFF
17	.	TRBV14	.	TRBJ2-1	TGTGCCAGCAGCCAAGGTGATAGCGGTATTTCCTACAATGAGCAGTTCTTC	CASSQGDSGISYNEQFF
15	TRBD1	TRBV6-5	.	TRBJ1-1	TGTGCCAGCAGTTTTTCCGGGACAGGGAACACTGAAGCTTTCTTT	CASSFSGTGNTEAFF
12	.	TRBV19	.	TRBJ1-1	TGTGCCAGTAGCGAACCCGGGGGGGAAGCTTTCTTT	CASSEPGGEAFF
16	TRBD2	TRBV27	.	TRBJ2-1	TGTGCCAGCAGTTTAGCGGGAGGGCCGATTTACAATGAGCAGTTCTTC	CASSLAGGPIYNEQFF
14	TRBD2	TRBV30	.	TRBJ2-7	TGTGCCTGGAGTGGACTGGAGGGAGGGACCGAGCAGTACTTC	CAWSGLEGGTEQYF
15	TRBD1	TRBV30	few	TRBJ1-5	TGTGCCTGGAGTCACGGGACAGGAAGCAATCAGCCCCAGCATTTT	CAWSHGTGSNQPQHF
16	TRBD2	TRBV4-1	.	TRBJ2-3	TGCGCCAGCAGCCTTCGACTAGCGGCTACCACAGATACGCAGTATTTT	CASSLRLAATTDTQYF
15	TRBD2	TRBV27	.	TRBJ2-3	TGTGCCAGCACAAAAGGGACTAGCGGTACAGATACGCAGTATTTT	CASTKGTSGTDTQYF
15	.	TRBV19	few	TRBJ1-1	TGTGCCAGTAGTATAGCGGCGGGAGTAGGCACTGAAGCTTTCTTT	CASSIAAGVGTEAFF
14	TRBD2	TRBV6-5	.	TRBJ2-5	TGTGCCAGCAGTTACTCGGGGGGGATAGAGACCCAGTACTTC	CASSYSGGIETQYF
12	TRBD1	TRBV7-9	.	TRBJ2-1	TGTGCCAGCAGCGTACAGGGGAATGAGCAGTTCTTC	CASSVQGNEQFF
14	.	TRBV4-1	.	TRBJ1-1	TGCGCCAGCAGCCCACGGGGGGTAATCACTGAAGCTTTCTTT	CASSPRGVITEAFF
14	TRBD2	TRBV11-3	once	TRBJ2-7	TGTGCCAGCAGCTTAGAGGGGGGGGAACACGAGCAGTACTTC	CASSLEGGEHEQYF
11	.	TRBV29-1	.	TRBJ1-1	TGCAGCACCCCGGGGGGCCCTGAAGCTTTCTTT	CSTPGGPEAFF
12	.	TRBV30	.	TRBJ1-3	TGTGCCTGGAGTGTTGGGGGGGACACCATATATTTT	CAWSVGGDTIYF
14	.	TRBV30	.	TRBJ1-3	TGTGCCTGGAGTGGTGGCAGCTCTGGAAACACCATATATTTT	CAWSGGSSGNTIYF
13	.	TRBV6-4	.	TRBJ1-1	TGTGCCAGCAGTGACGGTGGCTCATCGGAAGCTTTCTTT	CASSDGGSSEAFF
15	.	TRBV7-3	.	TRBJ2-1	TGTGCCAGCAGCTTGTCGGCGGGTCCTCCCAATGAGCAGTTCTTC	CASSLSAGPPNEQFF
14	TRBD2	TRBV11-2	.	TRBJ2-3	TGTGCCAGCAGCCCTGGGACTATCACAGATACGCAGTATTTT	CASSPGTITDTQYF
15	TRBD2	TRBV9	.	TRBJ2-7	TGTGCCAGCAGCGTAGTAGGGACTAGCATCCACGAGCAGTACTTC	CASSVVGTSIHEQYF